Following are 29 T cell receptor beta chains from one sample sequenced in a study of identical twins. TCRdb passed the 5' RACE reads through MiXCR, listing each CDR3 protein once. The data contain hundreds of thousands of distinct CDR3 sequences, roughly 6.2% of them singletons. Material: naive T cells sorted from blood. The receptors derive from a man between 18 and 35 years old in good health.

This clonotype was seen many times. The V and J genes are TRBV12-3 or TRBV12-4 and TRBJ2-1; the match to TRBD2 covers 8 bases. The CDR3 contains 16 residues. V lost 6 bases, J lost 0 bases, and 7 bases stayed unmatched. This CDR3 reads CASRPGREGSYNEQFF. The CDR3 DNA is TGTGCCAGCAGACCCGGCCGGGAGGGCTCCTACAATGAGCAGTTCTTC.

This clonotype was seen a few times. V gene TRBV11-1 combines with J gene TRBJ2-2, with D perhaps TRBD1 (8 bases). Looked up from germline, CDR1 is SGHAT and CDR2 is FQDESV (reference sequence). This CDR3 region has 22 residues. V was trimmed by 1 base and J by 5 bases, leaving 32 bases between them. The CDR3 spells CASSLVRRENRGCLFGTGELFF. CDR3 in DNA: TGTGCCAGCAGCTTAGTGCGGCGGGAGAACAGGGGGTGTCTCTTCGGGACCGGGGAGCTGTTTTTT.

This clonotype was counted between two and nine times. The chain couples TRBV7-9 to TRBJ2-5, with 9 bases matching TRBD1. J gave up 5 bases and V 5 bases, and 6 bases lay outside the gene matches. The length of the CDR3 is 14 residues. Germline CDR1 is SEHNR and CDR2 is FQNEAQ (reference sequence). In DNA, the CDR3 is TGTGCCAGCAGCCAGGGACAGGGAACGGAGACCCAGTACTTC. Translated, it gives CASSQGQGTETQYF.

This clonotype was seen more than once but under ten times. This chain links TRBV27 with TRBJ2-1; TRBD1 might be the D (6 bases). The ends were cut back, 6 bases at V and 0 bases at J, with 12 bases in the middle. This CDR3 contains 15 residues. Germline loops: CDR1 MNHEY, CDR2 SMNVEV (reference sequence). CDR3 loop: CASRTTGTSYNEQFF. CDR3 in DNA: TGTGCCAGCAGGACAACAGGGACCTCCTACAATGAGCAGTTCTTC.

This clonotype was found many times. The chain is built from TRBV7-2 and TRBJ2-1, with 7 bases aligning to TRBD2. J lost 6 bases, V lost 4 bases, and 12 bases had no gene match. There are 16 residues in the CDR3. Germline-derived CDR1 and CDR2 are SGHTA and FQGNSA. The DNA of the CDR3 is TGTGCCAGCAGCTGGGTAGCGGGTACTGTGCCCAATGAGCAGTTCTTC. It encodes CASSWVAGTVPNEQFF.

This clonotype occurred a few times. This rearrangement joins TRBV10-3 to TRBJ2-1, with TRBD2 matching over 7 bases. V gave up 0 bases and J gave up 4 bases; unmatched junction bases: 3. This CDR3 has 15 residues. Germline V gives CDR1 ENHRY, CDR2 SYGVKD. The CDR3 coding sequence is TGTGCCATCAGTGAGTCTAATAGCGGGTACAATGAGCAGTTCTTC. It yields the protein CAISESNSGYNEQFF.

This clonotype was seen more than once but under ten times. The chain uses TRBV7-2 and TRBJ2-7; D may match TRBD1 or TRBD2 (5 bases each). CDR1 SGHTA and CDR2 FQGNSA come from the germline V gene. The CDR3 extends over 15 amino acids. Trimming removed 1 base at V and 7 bases at J, with 17 bases between. CDR3 in DNA: TGTGCCAGCAGCTTAGGTACGGGGCCATCTAGGGAGCAGTACTTC. This translates into CASSLGTGPSREQYF.

A note on this clonotype: One base away lies a much larger clone, so this may be a sequencing read error. The V gene is TRBV10-3, the J gene TRBJ2-7; D is tentatively TRBD1 or TRBD2 (5 bases each). V lost 4 bases, J lost 0 bases, and 7 bases lay in between. The V gene's germline CDR1 is ENHRY and CDR2 SYGVKD. The CDR3 totals 13 residues. In DNA, the CDR3 is TGTGCCATCAGTGGAGGGGACTCCTACGAGCAGTACTTC. It is translated as CAISGGDSYEQYF.

This clonotype was recorded many times. The genes are TRBV5-1 and TRBJ2-1, with TRBD2 identical over 16 bases. From germline, CDR1 is SGHRS and CDR2 YFSETQ. CDR3 size: 16 residues. V was clipped by 2 bases and J by 10 bases; unmatched bases: 6. The DNA of the CDR3 is TGCGCCAGCAGCTTATCCGGGACTAGCGGGAGGGACGAGCAGTTCTTC. This encodes CASSLSGTSGRDEQFF.

This clonotype was observed many times. The chain is built from TRBV10-3 and TRBJ2-7, with D possibly TRBD2 on 6 matching bases. Germline CDR1 ENHRY, CDR2 SYGVKD. The CDR3 sequence is 15 residues long. The V end was cut by 0 bases, the J end by 3 bases, with 12 bases between. The CDR3 here is CAISESTGGSYEQYF. The CDR3 bases are TGTGCCATCAGTGAGTCGACCGGGGGTAGCTACGAGCAGTACTTC.

The chain employs TRBV28 and TRBJ2-7; 11 positions match TRBD1. Germline V gene lookup returns CDR1 MDHEN and CDR2 SYDVKM. With 5 bases clipped from V and 3 bases from J, the junction kept 6 bases outside the gene matches. This CDR3 region has 15 residues. The DNA of the CDR3 is TGTGCCAGCAGTGGACAGGGGGCGAAGGGCTACGAGCAGTACTTC. Translated: CASSGQGAKGYEQYF.

The sample holds many counts of this clonotype. The chain couples TRBV12-3 or TRBV12-4 to TRBJ1-4; D gene uncertain. The CDR3 has 15 residues. Deletions cut 1 base from V and 3 bases from J, with 9 bases between. The CDR3 nucleotides read TGTGCCAGCAGTTTAGACGGGGTACCTAATGAAAAACTGTTTTTT. Amino acid sequence: CASSLDGVPNEKLFF.

The rearrangement uses TRBV20-1 and TRBJ2-1; no definite D call. The CDR3 sequence is 14 residues long. In germline, CDR1 is DFQATT, CDR2 SNEGSKA (reference sequence). The germline V and J ends were trimmed by 1 base and 1 base, with 8 bases remaining between them. The CDR3 loop reads CSARGSHSYNEQFF. DNA of the CDR3: TGCAGTGCTAGAGGGTCCCATTCCTACAATGAGCAGTTCTTC.

At least ten counts were recorded for this clonotype. CDR3 region: CASSESGSFVRGYNEQFF. CDR3 nucleotides: TGCGCCAGCTCCGAGAGCGGGAGTTTTGTCCGAGGGTACAATGAGCAGTTCTTC. The chain has TRBV10-1 and TRBJ2-1, with 8 positions matching TRBD2. The length of the CDR3 is 18 residues. With 8 bases clipped from V and 4 bases from J, the junction kept 19 bases outside the gene matches. Looked up from germline, CDR1 is WNHNN and CDR2 is SYGVQD (reference sequence).

This clonotype came up many times. The chain has TRBV6-2 or TRBV6-3 and TRBJ1-1; D unclear. Per the germline V gene, CDR1 is MNHEY and CDR2 is SVGEGT. Trimming removed 6 bases from V and 3 bases from J, with 8 bases in between. The CDR3 totals 12 residues. The CDR3 coding sequence is TGTGCCAGCAGCTCCATTGACACTGAAGCTTTCTTT. Translating gives CASSSIDTEAFF.

In this sample, this clonotype turned up many times. J is TRBJ2-7 and V is TRBV3-1; D uncertain. Trimming pared 0 bases from V and 4 bases from J, leaving 16 bases between. CDR1 and CDR2 from the germline V gene are LGHDT and YNNKEL (reference sequence). CDR3 length: 16 residues. The chain's CDR3 is CASSQDRPADSYEQYF. The CDR3 nucleotides are TGTGCCAGCAGCCAAGATAGGCCAGCTGACTCTTACGAGCAGTACTTC.

This clonotype showed up many times. This rearrangement joins TRBV12-5 to TRBJ2-2, with unresolved D. Germline CDR1 reads LGHNT; CDR2 reads FRNRAP. The length of the CDR3 is 11 residues. The ends were cut back, 6 bases at V and 5 bases at J, with 4 bases in the middle. The CDR3 is CASGVTGELFF. CDR3 in DNA: TGTGCTAGTGGGGTAACCGGGGAGCTGTTTTTT.

J is TRBJ2-2 and V is TRBV6-2 or TRBV6-3; TRBD2 agrees at 9 bases. The CDR3 loop spans 19 amino acids. V dropped 5 bases and J dropped 1; count of bases not matched to a gene: 14. CDR1 and CDR2 (germline): MNHEY, SVGEGT. CDR3 nucleotides: TGTGCCAGCAGTCACAGTACTAGCGGGTCTACTATGAACACCGGGGAGCTGTTTTTT. Protein: CASSHSTSGSTMNTGELFF.

This clonotype was detected ten times or more. The J gene is TRBJ2-3, the V gene TRBV28; no clear D gene. V was clipped by 1 base and J by 4 bases, with 15 bases between them. The CDR3 contains 16 residues. The germline V gene encodes CDR1 MDHEN and CDR2 SYDVKM. CDR3 region: CASSLSQLRGADTQYF. CDR3 nucleotide sequence: TGTGCCAGCAGTTTATCACAGCTCCGCGGTGCAGATACGCAGTATTTT.

This clonotype was counted at least ten times. The V gene is TRBV6-5, the J gene TRBJ2-7, with 9 bases aligning to TRBD2. V gave up 2 bases and J gave up 6 bases; unmatched junction bases: 8. CDR3 length: 15 amino acids. Germline loops: CDR1 MNHEY, CDR2 SVGAGI. The CDR3 spells CASSYAGSGSIEQYV. The CDR3 coding sequence is TGTGCCAGCAGTTACGCAGGTAGCGGGAGTATCGAGCAGTACGTC.

This clonotype has a handful of counts. The genes are TRBV7-9 and TRBJ1-1; D call uncertain. V shed 3 bases and J shed 11 bases, with 10 bases lying between them. Germline V gene sequence: CDR1 SEHNR, CDR2 FQNEAQ (reference sequence). The CDR3 runs to 11 residues. CDR3 DNA sequence: TGTGCCAGCAGCTTTACCCCGGGGGCTTTCTTT. Translated: CASSFTPGAFF.

This chain links TRBV12-3 or TRBV12-4 with TRBJ2-5; no definite D call. This CDR3 region has 12 residues. The V end was cut by 6 bases, the J end by 5 bases, with 10 bases between. Written as DNA, the CDR3 is TGTGCCAGCAGCACCCCCTGGGAGACCCAGTACTTC. Translating it yields CASSTPWETQYF.

This clonotype was seen more than once but under ten times. The chain carries TRBV4-2 and TRBJ2-3; 12 bases map to TRBD2. J was trimmed by 0 bases and V by 3 bases; bases with no gene match: 10. The CDR3 is 19 amino acids. Germline V gene data show CDR1 as LGHNA and CDR2 as YNFKEQ. Written as DNA, the CDR3 is TGTGCCAGCAGCCAGGTACTAGCGGGAGGACGAAAAAGCACAGATACGCAGTATTTT. This gives the protein CASSQVLAGGRKSTDTQYF.

This clonotype was picked up a small number of times. The rearrangement joins TRBV7-9 to TRBJ2-3; 10 nucleotides match TRBD2. Germline CDR1 is SEHNR and CDR2 is FQNEAQ (reference sequence). The V gene end was trimmed by 6 bases and the J gene end by 1 base; junction bases not matched to a gene: 4. The CDR3 extends over 15 amino acids. The CDR3 spells CASRQAGGGTDTQYF. The CDR3, as DNA: TGTGCCAGCAGGCAAGCGGGAGGGGGCACAGATACGCAGTATTTT.

This chain uses TRBV7-9 with TRBJ2-7, with D tentatively TRBD2 (7 bases). This CDR3 contains 16 residues. Between the trimmed V and J ends, which lost 5 bases and 3 bases, there was a span of 20 bases. Germline V gives CDR1 SEHNR, CDR2 FQNEAQ (reference sequence). The CDR3 loop is CASSGPLQGLSYEQYF. The CDR3 DNA reads TGTGCCAGCAGCGGCCCACTACAGGGACTAAGCTACGAGCAGTACTTC.

The chain has TRBV12-3 or TRBV12-4 and TRBJ1-3, with D possibly matching TRBD1 (6 bases). The V and J ends lost 6 bases and 0 bases respectively, with 12 bases between them. This CDR3 is 15 amino acids long. The CDR3 is CASRRRGRSGNTIYF. Written as DNA, the CDR3 is TGTGCCAGCAGGCGCAGGGGCCGCTCTGGAAACACCATATATTTT.

This chain connects TRBV7-3 to TRBJ2-1; TRBD1 matches 8 bases. J gave up 0 bases and V 6 bases, and 7 bases lay outside the gene matches. Germline CDR1 is SGHTA and CDR2 is FQGTGA. The CDR3 totals 16 residues. CDR3 protein: CASSQTGVGSYNEQFF. DNA of the CDR3: TGTGCCAGCAGTCAGACAGGGGTGGGCTCCTACAATGAGCAGTTCTTC.

This clonotype has just one count. Just one base apart from a much larger clone, this may be a read error. The chain is built from TRBV20-1 and TRBJ2-3, with D unclear. CDR1 and CDR2 from the germline V gene are DFQATT and SNEGSKA (reference sequence). Trimming took 5 bases from V and 6 from J, leaving 6 bases between them. CDR3 length: 10 amino acids. CDR3 loop: CSAVSDTQYF. The CDR3 bases are TGCAGTGCTGTGTCGGATACGCAGTATTTT.

V gene TRBV7-2 combines with J gene TRBJ2-3; 8 bases fit TRBD2. Germline CDR1 SGHTA, CDR2 FQGNSA. V was clipped by 6 bases and J by 8 bases; unmatched bases: 13. This CDR3 contains 15 residues. The CDR3 region has the DNA TGTGCCAGCAGTGAACCGGGACTAGAGTTTGGTACGCAGTATTTT. It is translated as CASSEPGLEFGTQYF.